This T cell receptor beta chain was obtained from a study of blood T cell repertoires in COVID-19. About the research overall: The United States, Italy and Spain provided the acute and convalescent COVID-19 samples. The cDNA or gDNA used as material had been derived from T cells, B-cell-depleted T cells, or PBMCs.

The CDR3 has 16 amino acids. Germline assignment: CDR1 KGHSH and CDR2 LQKENI. Trimming cost V 2 bases and J 4 bases, with 16 bases left between them. Original processing notes: Reference gene primer amplification in the assay estimated nucleated cell counts. Sequencing used immunoSEQ multiplex PCR; TCRdb keeps in-frame clones, though not all of them. Clone size and the V and J calls come from that table; the DNA yielded D and trimming. The data contain 50,000 to 55,000 clones, roughly 90% of them seen just once; the ten biggest clones take up 2.5% to 3%. This clone was seen only once. The sample comprised peripheral blood. This chain connects TRBV18 to TRBJ2-3, with a possible D match to TRBD1 (6 bases). This sequence originates from a man at least 80 years old with acute or convalescent COVID-19. CDR3 amino acids: CASSPKQDSVSDTQYF. CDR3 DNA sequence: TGTGCCAGCTCACCAAAACAGGACAGCGTTTCAGATACGCAGTATTTT.